This record concerns one T cell receptor beta chain sequence. Per the original methods: Reference gene primer amplification in the assay estimated nucleated cell counts. The repertoire was sequenced with immunoSEQ multiplex PCR; TCRdb's copy has only in-frame clones and lacks some. The D gene and trimming were derived from the DNA, and the V and J assignments and clone size from that table. The repertoire holds a few hundred thousand clones, with 75% to 95% as singletons. This sample is part of a study of blood T cell repertoires in COVID-19. The CDR3 has 15 amino acids. V lost 8 bases and J 4 bases, leaving 20 bases between the germline ends. CDR1 and CDR2 from the germline V gene are MNHEY and SVGAGI.

The specimen sequenced was peripheral blood. The TCR originated in a person in their late teens or twenties with COVID-19, enrolled during active disease. The chain joins TRBV6-5 to TRBJ1-2, with a weak D call TRBD1 (6 bases). CDR3 sequence (DNA): TGTGCCAGCCGTCAATGGGGGGGCGAAGGCTATGGCTACACCTTC. This gives the protein CASRQWGGEGYGYTF.